The source of this T cell receptor (beta chain) is a study of T-cell reconstitution after alpha-beta-depleted transplantation in children. The TCRbeta library incorporated unique molecular identifiers. TCRdb called the PCR reads again in MiXCR, with one record for every CDR3 protein. Of around 960,000 distinct CDR3 sequences in the sample, roughly 29% are singletons; the top ten hold approximately 30%. For this clonotype: Its specificity is unknown.

The ends were cut back, 0 bases at V and 2 bases at J, with 23 bases in the middle. Germline lookup yields CDR1 LGHDT and CDR2 YNNKEL (reference sequence). The length of the CDR3 is 20 residues. Overall study results and limits: Among T cells one year after transplant, newly produced cells accounted for most counts and diversity. The high TCRbeta diversity at day 60 in some patients came from surviving recipient T cells and thymic progenitors. It was reported that alpha-beta T cells came from several hundred expanded graft clones (about two months after transplant).

This receptor was obtained from a boy in the first two years of life who had a stem cell transplant for SCID, so the T cells may come from the graft donor. The J gene is TRBJ2-1, the V gene TRBV3-1; TRBD1 is a possible D gene (9 bases). The sequenced sample was PBMCs, mostly from graft donor cells, obtained 360 days after TCRalphabeta/CD19-depleted stem cell transplant. The CDR3 bases are TGTGCCAGCAGCCAAGAAAGGACAGGGGAATATAGCGGGACCTACAATGAGCAGTTCTTC. It specifies CASSQERTGEYSGTYNEQFF.